Below, 25 T cell receptor beta chains from the same sample are listed, as sequenced in a study of blood T cell repertoires in COVID-19. The assay was immunoSEQ multiplex PCR, and TCRdb's table has in-frame clones only and misses some. The sample holds roughly 260,000 clones, approximately 83% seen once. Source material: PBMCs or T cells enriched from blood (not recorded which). These receptors originate from a middle-aged woman who had been exposed to COVID-19.

V usage is TRBV7-2 and J usage is TRBJ1-2; possible D gene TRBD1, 5 bases. This CDR3 is 16 amino acids long. Trimming left V 1 base short and J 1 base short, with 13 bases between. Per the germline V gene, CDR1 is SGHTA and CDR2 is FQGNSA. The DNA for the CDR3 is TGTGCCAGCAGCTTAGTGGGCAACAGGCTTAACTATGGCTACACCTTC. Amino acids: CASSLVGNRLNYGYTF.

V usage is TRBV19 and J usage is TRBJ1-1, with D possibly TRBD1 on 6 matching bases. Trimming cost V 4 bases and J 0 bases, with 12 bases left between them. Germline-derived CDR1 and CDR2 are LNHDA and SQIVND (reference sequence). The CDR3 is 15 residues long. The chain's CDR3 is CASSTPGVLNTEAFF. The CDR3 DNA reads TGTGCCAGTAGTACGCCAGGGGTCTTGAACACTGAAGCTTTCTTT.

This chain joins TRBV6-1 and TRBJ1-1; TRBD1 aligns across 7 bases. The J segment lost 0 bases and the V segment lost 3 bases, leaving 16 bases of the junction unmatched. The CDR3 has 19 amino acids. CDR1 and CDR2 from the germline V gene are MNHNS and SASEGT. This CDR3 reads CASSDSSRLIQGMNTEAFF. In DNA form, the CDR3 reads TGTGCCAGCAGTGATTCATCTCGACTAATACAGGGGATGAACACTGAAGCTTTCTTT.

The chain has TRBV10-3 and TRBJ1-6; tentatively, D is TRBD1 (5 bases). The germline V and J ends were trimmed by 2 bases and 9 bases, with 11 bases remaining between them. The CDR3 totals 14 residues. Germline V gives CDR1 ENHRY, CDR2 SYGVKD. CDR3 region: CAISEGAGGSPLHF. The CDR3 DNA sequence: TGTGCCATCAGTGAGGGAGCGGGGGGTTCACCCCTCCACTTT.

This sequence joins TRBV4-3 and TRBJ2-3; the match to TRBD2 covers 8 bases. CDR1 and CDR2 (germline): LGHNA, YSLEER. The CDR3 contains 19 residues. The V gene end was trimmed by 0 bases and the J gene end by 3 bases; junction bases not matched to a gene: 14. The CDR3 region is CASSQELGTGGPRTDTQYF. The CDR3 nucleotides read TGCGCCAGCAGCCAAGAGCTCGGAACGGGGGGGCCGAGGACAGATACGCAGTATTTT.

This rearrangement joins TRBV6-2 or TRBV6-3 to TRBJ1-5, with D maybe TRBD1 (5 bases). V was trimmed by 3 bases and J by 4 bases, leaving 13 bases between them. The CDR3 consists of 15 residues. Germline CDR1 MNHEY, CDR2 SVGEGT. CDR3 sequence: CASSYLLGGNQPQHF. In nucleotides, the CDR3 is TGTGCCAGCAGTTATTTGTTGGGGGGAAATCAGCCCCAGCATTTT.

Here the CDR3 reads CASSFDFSNYGYTF. In nucleotides, the CDR3 is TGTGCCAGCAGCTTCGACTTTTCTAACTATGGCTACACCTTC. The gene calls are TRBV5-4 and TRBJ1-2, with unresolved D. The CDR3 is made up of 14 amino acids. Between the trimmed V and J ends, which lost 2 bases and 0 bases, there was a span of 8 bases. Germline V gives CDR1 SGHNT, CDR2 YYREEE (reference sequence).

A single count supports this clone. This chain uses TRBV7-2 with TRBJ2-7, with 9 bases matching TRBD1. The CDR3 length is 15 residues. Trimming cost V 1 base and J 5 bases; bases outside gene matches: 6. The V gene's germline CDR1 is SGHTA and CDR2 FQGNSA. The CDR3 here is CASSLVGTGFHEQYF. The CDR3 DNA is TGTGCCAGCAGCTTAGTTGGGACAGGGTTCCACGAGCAGTACTTC.

The CDR3 bases are TGTGCCAGCAGCCAGGGACAGTACACTGAAGCTTTCTTT. This sequence encodes CASSQGQYTEAFF. This sequence joins TRBV4-2 and TRBJ1-1, with 7 bases matching TRBD1. The V segment lost 3 bases and the J segment 3 bases; nucleotides outside the gene matches: 1. Germline V gives CDR1 LGHNA, CDR2 YNFKEQ. CDR3 length: 13 residues.

The genes are TRBV6-1 and TRBJ1-2; 8 nucleotides agree with TRBD1. Germline lookup yields CDR1 MNHNS and CDR2 SASEGT. With V trimmed by 0 bases and J by 6 bases, 6 bases remained unmatched. The CDR3 sequence is 15 residues long. The CDR3 coding sequence is TGTGCCAGCAGTGAAGCGGCGACAGGGGTCGATGGCTACACCTTC. This translates into CASSEAATGVDGYTF.

This clone was found once. The chain uses TRBV10-2 and TRBJ2-1; TRBD2 matches at 11 bases. The CDR3 is 15 amino acids. Germline values: CDR1 WSHSY, CDR2 SAAADI. V lost 4 bases, J lost 5 bases, and 4 bases stayed unmatched. This CDR3 reads CASSVASGGNNEQFF. The DNA for the CDR3 is TGCGCCAGCAGTGTAGCTAGCGGGGGGAACAATGAGCAGTTCTTC.

CDR3 protein: CASSAANDRAFAYGYTF. CDR3 coding DNA: TGTGCCAGCAGCGCAGCGAACGACAGGGCGTTTGCTTATGGCTACACCTTC. The J gene is TRBJ1-2, the V gene TRBV9; 7 bases align to TRBD1. This CDR3 is 17 amino acids long. Germline trimming cut 3 bases from V and 5 bases from J; bases unmatched to any gene: 16. From germline, CDR1 is SGDLS and CDR2 YYNGEE.

The CDR3 nucleotides read TGTGCCAGCAGCGCCGACAGGGGGCGTCGACAGCCCCAGCATTTT. Encoded protein: CASSADRGRRQPQHF. The V gene is TRBV21-1, the J gene TRBJ1-5; the listed D gene, TRBD1, was not tested against the DNA. TRBV21-1 is recorded as a pseudogene. The CDR3 is 15 amino acids.

This chain connects TRBV18 to TRBJ1-2; no clear D. The CDR3 has 16 amino acids. Per the germline V gene, CDR1 is KGHSH and CDR2 is LQKENI. V lost 3 bases to trimming and J lost 3 bases, with 17 bases between them. The CDR3 loop reads CASSPNPNPGDYGYTF. For the CDR3, the DNA is TGTGCCAGCTCACCTAATCCCAATCCGGGAGACTATGGCTACACCTTC. The full variable domain, in which reference TRBV18 and TRBJ1-2 provide the parts outside the CDR3, is NAGVMQNPRHLVRRRGQEARLRCSPMKGHSHVYWYRQLPEEGLKFMVYLQKENIIDESGMPKERFSAEFPKEGPSILRIQQVVRGDSAAYFCASSPNPNPGDYGYTFGSGTRLTVV.

The chain carries TRBV28 and TRBJ2-2; 7 nucleotides match TRBD2. The germline CDR1 and CDR2 sequences are MDHEN and SYDVKM. V shed 3 bases, J shed 3 bases, and the junction held 10 bases outside the gene matches. This CDR3 contains 17 residues. CDR3 residues: CASSLWGGETHTGELFF. The CDR3 DNA reads TGTGCCAGCAGTTTGTGGGGGGGGGAGACCCACACCGGGGAGCTGTTTTTT.

The chain carries TRBV14 and TRBJ2-3; D perhaps matches TRBD2 (6 bases). Trimming left V 1 base short and J 2 bases short, with 10 bases between. The CDR3 covers 15 residues. CDR1 is SGHDN and CDR2 is FVKESK in the germline V gene. The CDR3 region is CASSQVGGVTDTQYF. CDR3 nucleotides: TGTGCCAGCAGCCAAGTCGGAGGGGTCACAGATACGCAGTATTTT.

J is TRBJ1-2 and V is TRBV19, with a tentative D call TRBD1 (6 bases). Trimming pared 8 bases from V and 4 bases from J, leaving 17 bases between. The CDR3 is 14 residues long. Looked up from germline, CDR1 is LNHDA and CDR2 is SQIVND (reference sequence). CDR3: CASSHRETGYGYTF. The CDR3 nucleotides read TGTGCCAGTTCCCACAGGGAAACAGGCTATGGCTACACCTTC.

The V call is TRBV6-5, the J call TRBJ1-2, with 7 bases identical to TRBD1. Germline loops: CDR1 MNHEY, CDR2 SVGAGI. The CDR3 has 14 amino acids. Trimming took 4 bases from V and 0 from J; bases not matched to a gene: 2. The CDR3: CASSSQGTNYGYTF. The CDR3, as DNA: TGTGCCAGCAGTTCACAGGGGACTAACTATGGCTACACCTTC.

The V gene is TRBV2, the J gene TRBJ1-4, with D maybe TRBD1 (5 bases). V was trimmed by 11 bases and J by 7 bases, leaving 17 bases between them. CDR3 length: 13 amino acids. From germline, CDR1 is SNHLY and CDR2 FYNNEI. CDR3 sequence reads: CAGRRATGEKLFF. DNA for the CDR3: TGTGCCGGACGCAGGGCGACGGGTGAAAAACTGTTTTTT.

The chain recombines TRBV11-2 with TRBJ2-7; D unresolved. Trimming stripped 5 bases from V and 3 bases from J, with 11 bases between. This CDR3 spans 13 amino acids. CDR1 is SGHAT and CDR2 is FQNNGV in the germline V gene. The CDR3 reads CASSGVGLYEQYF. The DNA of the CDR3 is TGTGCCAGCAGCGGAGTCGGCCTCTACGAGCAGTACTTC.

The chain is built from TRBV12-3 or TRBV12-4 and TRBJ1-1, with 8 bases identical to TRBD1. V lost 2 bases to trimming and J lost 7 bases; unmatched junction nucleotides: 3. CDR3 length: 13 amino acids. The chain's CDR3 is CASSLLGQGEAFF. The CDR3 nucleotides read TGTGCCAGCAGTTTACTTGGACAGGGTGAAGCTTTCTTT.

V and J are TRBV7-9 and TRBJ2-7; the match to TRBD1 covers 7 bases. The CDR3 has 14 amino acids. Germline CDR1 and CDR2: SEHNR and FQNEAQ (reference sequence). The ends lost 5 bases at V and 0 bases at J; junction bases unmatched: 4. In DNA, the CDR3 is TGTGCCAGCAGCACGGGACAGAGCTCCTACGAGCAGTACTTC. It yields the protein CASSTGQSSYEQYF.

V is TRBV6-5 and J is TRBJ1-6; 7 nucleotides align to TRBD1. In germline, CDR1 is MNHEY, CDR2 SVGAGI. V lost 8 bases to trimming and J lost 10 bases; unmatched junction nucleotides: 11. CDR3 length: 14 amino acids. CDR3 DNA sequence: TGTGCCAGCTCCTGGGGCGACAGGGAATCACCCCTCCACTTT. Translating gives CASSWGDRESPLHF.

The chain has TRBV3-1 (or the pseudogene TRBV3-2) and TRBJ1-2; weak D call: TRBD1 (6 bases). V was pared by 2 bases and J by 3 bases, with 19 bases between. CDR1 and CDR2 (germline): LGHDT, YNNKEL (reference sequence). CDR3 size: 17 residues. In DNA form, the CDR3 reads TGTGCCAGCAGCCAACTTGTGGCCAGGGGTTGGCACTATGGCTACACCTTC. Residues: CASSQLVARGWHYGYTF.

This clone was observed once. The chain employs TRBV28 and TRBJ1-6, with TRBD1 matching 7 bases. Trimming took 8 bases from V and 7 from J; bases not matched to a gene: 8. The CDR3 is made up of 14 amino acids. CDR1 MDHEN and CDR2 SYDVKM come from the germline V gene. The DNA of the CDR3 is TGTGCCAGCCTAGAAAACAGGGGCAATTCACCCCTCCACTTT. It codes for CASLENRGNSPLHF.